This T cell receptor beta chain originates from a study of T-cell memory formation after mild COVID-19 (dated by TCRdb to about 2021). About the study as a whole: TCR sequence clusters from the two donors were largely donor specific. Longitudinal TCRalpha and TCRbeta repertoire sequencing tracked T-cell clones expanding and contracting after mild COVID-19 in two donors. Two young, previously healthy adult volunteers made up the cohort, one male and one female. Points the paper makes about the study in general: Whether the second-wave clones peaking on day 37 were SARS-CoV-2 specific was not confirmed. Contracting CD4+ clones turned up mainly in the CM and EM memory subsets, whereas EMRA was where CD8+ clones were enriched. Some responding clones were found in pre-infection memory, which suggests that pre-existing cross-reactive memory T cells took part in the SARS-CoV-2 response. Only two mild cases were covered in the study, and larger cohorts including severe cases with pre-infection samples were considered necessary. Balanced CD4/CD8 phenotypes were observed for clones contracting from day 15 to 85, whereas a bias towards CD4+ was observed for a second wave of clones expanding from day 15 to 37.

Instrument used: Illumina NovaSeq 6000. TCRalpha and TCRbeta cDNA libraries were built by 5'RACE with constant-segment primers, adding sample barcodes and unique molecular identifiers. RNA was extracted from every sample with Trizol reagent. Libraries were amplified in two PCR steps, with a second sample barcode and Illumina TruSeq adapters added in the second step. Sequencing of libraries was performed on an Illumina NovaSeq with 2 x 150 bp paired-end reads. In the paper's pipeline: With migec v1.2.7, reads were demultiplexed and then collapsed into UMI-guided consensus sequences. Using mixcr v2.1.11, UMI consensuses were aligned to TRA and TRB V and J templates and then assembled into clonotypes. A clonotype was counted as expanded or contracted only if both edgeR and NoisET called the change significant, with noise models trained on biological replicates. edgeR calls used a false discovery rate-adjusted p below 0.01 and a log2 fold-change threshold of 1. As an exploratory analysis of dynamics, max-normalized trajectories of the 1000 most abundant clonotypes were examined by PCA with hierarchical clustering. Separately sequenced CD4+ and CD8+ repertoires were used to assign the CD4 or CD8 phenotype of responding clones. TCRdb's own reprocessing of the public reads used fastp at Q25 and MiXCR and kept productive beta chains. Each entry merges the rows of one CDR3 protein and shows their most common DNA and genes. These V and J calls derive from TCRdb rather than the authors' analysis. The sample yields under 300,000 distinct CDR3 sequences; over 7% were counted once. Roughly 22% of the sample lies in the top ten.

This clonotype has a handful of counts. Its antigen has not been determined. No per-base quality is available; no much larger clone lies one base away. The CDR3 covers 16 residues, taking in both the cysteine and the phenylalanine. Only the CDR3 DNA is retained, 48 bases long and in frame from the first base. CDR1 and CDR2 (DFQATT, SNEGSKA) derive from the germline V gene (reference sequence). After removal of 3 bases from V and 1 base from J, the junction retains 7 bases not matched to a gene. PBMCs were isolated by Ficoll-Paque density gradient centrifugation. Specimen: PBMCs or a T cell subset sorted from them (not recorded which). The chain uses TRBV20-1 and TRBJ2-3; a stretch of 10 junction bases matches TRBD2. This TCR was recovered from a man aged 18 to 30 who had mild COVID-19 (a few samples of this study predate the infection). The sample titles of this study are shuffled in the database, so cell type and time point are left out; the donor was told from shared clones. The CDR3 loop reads CSARQSSGGRTDTQYF. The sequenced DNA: TGCAGTGCTAGGCAATCTAGCGGGGGACGCACAGATACGCAGTATTTT.